This note documents a single TCR beta chain sequence. Its antigen is unidentified. After removal of 4 bases from V and 6 bases from J, the junction contained 3 bases not matched to a gene. Germline V gives CDR1 SNHLY, CDR2 FYNNEI. The CDR3 is 13 amino acids. This sample is drawn from a study of T cell responses to AZD1222 COVID-19 vaccine. Study details: Second doses were pooled across both intervals (about 4 or about 12 weeks).

Findings of the study overall: Every sample of the repertoires postdated the peak T cell response. Elevations in Spike-specific TCR breadth and depth followed administration of two AZD1222 doses. Among vaccine-associated CD4 TCRs, coverage spanned spike, with dominance at 160-218 and 743-854.

This table comes from immunoSEQ multiplex PCR, and its TCRdb copy is limited to in-frame clones, with some not included. The sample carries 150,000 to 200,000 clones, roughly 92% recorded once. The rearrangement uses TRBV2 and TRBJ1-2, with 9 bases fitting TRBD1. Specimen: peripheral blood, collected on day 0 of AZD1222 vaccination. The TCR was taken from an adult in good health. The CDR3 DNA reads as TGTGCCAGCAGTGGACAGGGGGTGGATGGCTACACCTTC. This codes for CASSGQGVDGYTF.